What follows is one T cell receptor (beta chain) and its context. Per the authors' pipeline: Researchers report that nucleated cell counts were estimated from reference gene primer amplification. Assay: immunoSEQ multiplex PCR; the TCRdb copy retains only in-frame clones and omits some. The V and J calls and clone size are taken from that table; D and trimming were inferred from the DNA. Of 300,000 or so clones listed, about 87% are singletons. This CDR3 is 15 amino acids long. V lost 2 bases, J lost 0 bases, and 10 bases lay in between. Looked up from germline, CDR1 is SEHNR and CDR2 is FQNEAQ (reference sequence). The data stem from a study of blood T cell repertoires in COVID-19. The wider study: Collection of acute and convalescent COVID-19 samples took place in the United States, Italy and Spain.

The sample taken for sequencing was peripheral blood. The chain couples TRBV7-9 to TRBJ1-1, with TRBD1 as a possible D gene (5 bases). The sequence was collected from a woman in her 30s who had recovered from COVID-19. CDR3 coding DNA: TGTGCCAGCAGCTTATCTGGCAGGGTGAACACTGAAGCTTTCTTT. As protein: CASSLSGRVNTEAFF.